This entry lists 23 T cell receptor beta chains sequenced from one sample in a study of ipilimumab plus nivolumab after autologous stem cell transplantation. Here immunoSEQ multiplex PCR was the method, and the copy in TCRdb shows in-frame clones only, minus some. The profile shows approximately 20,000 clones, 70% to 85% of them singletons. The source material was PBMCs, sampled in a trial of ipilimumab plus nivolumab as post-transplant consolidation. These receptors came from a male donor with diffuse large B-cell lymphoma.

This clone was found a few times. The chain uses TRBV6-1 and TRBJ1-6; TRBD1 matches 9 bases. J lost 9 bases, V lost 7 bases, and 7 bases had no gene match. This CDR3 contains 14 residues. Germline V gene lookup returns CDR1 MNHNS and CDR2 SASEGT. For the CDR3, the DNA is TGTGCCAGCAAAACGGGACAGGGTAGTTCACCCCTCCACTTT. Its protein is CASKTGQGSSPLHF.

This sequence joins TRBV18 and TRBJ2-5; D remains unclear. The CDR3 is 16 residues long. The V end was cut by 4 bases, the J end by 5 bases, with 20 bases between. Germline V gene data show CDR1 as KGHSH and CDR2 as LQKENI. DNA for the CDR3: TGTGCCAGCTCACGAAACGGCTTGGCATTGGAGGAGACCCAGTACTTC. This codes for CASSRNGLALEETQYF.

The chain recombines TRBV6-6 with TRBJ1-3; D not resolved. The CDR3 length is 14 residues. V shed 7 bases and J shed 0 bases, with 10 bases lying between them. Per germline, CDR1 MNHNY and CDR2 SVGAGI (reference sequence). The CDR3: CASTVHSSGNTIYF. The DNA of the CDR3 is TGTGCCAGCACCGTACACTCCTCTGGAAACACCATATATTTT.

The CDR3 DNA is TGTGCCAGTTCTGGCTCCTATAATTCACCCCTCCACTTT. It codes for CASSGSYNSPLHF. This chain uses TRBV6-9 with TRBJ1-6, with no clear D. The CDR3 spans 13 residues. The V and J ends lost 9 bases and 0 bases respectively, with 6 bases between them. Germline CDR1 is MNHGY and CDR2 is SVAAGI.

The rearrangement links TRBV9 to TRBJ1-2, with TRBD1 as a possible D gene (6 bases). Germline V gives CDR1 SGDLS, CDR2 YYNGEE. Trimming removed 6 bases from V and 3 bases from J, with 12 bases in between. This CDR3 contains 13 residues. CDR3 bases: TGTGCCAGCAACGGCAGGGGTGACTATGGCTACACCTTC. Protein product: CASNGRGDYGYTF.

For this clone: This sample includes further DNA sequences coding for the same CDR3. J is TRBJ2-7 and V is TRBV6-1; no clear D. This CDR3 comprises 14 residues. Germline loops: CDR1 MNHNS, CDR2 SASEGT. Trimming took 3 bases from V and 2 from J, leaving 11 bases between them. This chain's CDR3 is CASSDIGSAYEQYF. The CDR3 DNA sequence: TGTGCCAGCAGTGATATCGGTTCGGCCTACGAGCAGTACTTC.

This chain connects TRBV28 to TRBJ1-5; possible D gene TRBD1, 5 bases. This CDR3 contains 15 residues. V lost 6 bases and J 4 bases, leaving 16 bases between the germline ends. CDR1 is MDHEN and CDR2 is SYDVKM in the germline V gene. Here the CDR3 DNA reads TGTGCCAGCAGCCCGGGGGGAAAGGGGAATCAGCCCCAGCATTTT. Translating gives CASSPGGKGNQPQHF.

The CDR3 DNA follows: TGTGCCAGCAGTGATCTTTCCGACTCCATTCAGTACTTC. Amino acid sequence: CASSDLSDSIQYF. V usage is TRBV6-6 and J usage is TRBJ2-4, with no clear D. V gave up 5 bases and J gave up 9 bases, with 14 bases separating them. Germline V CDR1 and CDR2: MNHNY, SVGAGI (reference sequence). There are 13 residues in the CDR3.

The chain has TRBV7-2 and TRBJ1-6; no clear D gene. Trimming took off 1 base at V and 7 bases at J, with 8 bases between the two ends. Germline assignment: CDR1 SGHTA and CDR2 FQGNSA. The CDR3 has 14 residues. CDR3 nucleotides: TGTGCCAGCAGCTTAGGACTTGGGAATTCACCCCTCCACTTT. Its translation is CASSLGLGNSPLHF.

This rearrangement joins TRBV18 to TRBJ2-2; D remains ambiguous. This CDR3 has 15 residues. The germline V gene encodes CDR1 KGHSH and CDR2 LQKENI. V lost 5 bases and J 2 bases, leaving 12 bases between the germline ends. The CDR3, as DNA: TGTGCCAGCTCATCTGGGCCTGGTAACACCGGGGAGCTGTTTTTT. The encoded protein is CASSSGPGNTGELFF.

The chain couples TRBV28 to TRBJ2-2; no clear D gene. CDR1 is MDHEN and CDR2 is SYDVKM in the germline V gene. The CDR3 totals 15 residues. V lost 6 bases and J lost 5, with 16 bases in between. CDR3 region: CASSTMLWGTGELFF. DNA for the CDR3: TGTGCCAGCAGCACTATGCTTTGGGGAACCGGGGAGCTGTTTTTT.

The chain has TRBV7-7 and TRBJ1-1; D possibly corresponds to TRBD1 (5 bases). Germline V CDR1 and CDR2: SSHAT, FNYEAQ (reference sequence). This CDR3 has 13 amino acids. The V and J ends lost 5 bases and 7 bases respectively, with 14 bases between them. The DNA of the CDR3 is TGTGCCAGCAGCCGAGACCGGGGGGGTGAAGCTTTCTTT. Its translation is CASSRDRGGEAFF.

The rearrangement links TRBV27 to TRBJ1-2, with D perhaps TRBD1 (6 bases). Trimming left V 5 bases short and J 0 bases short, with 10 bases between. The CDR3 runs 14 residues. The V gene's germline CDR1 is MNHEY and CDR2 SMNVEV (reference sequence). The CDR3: CASSRTETNYGYTF. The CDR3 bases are TGTGCCAGCAGTAGGACAGAGACTAACTATGGCTACACCTTC.

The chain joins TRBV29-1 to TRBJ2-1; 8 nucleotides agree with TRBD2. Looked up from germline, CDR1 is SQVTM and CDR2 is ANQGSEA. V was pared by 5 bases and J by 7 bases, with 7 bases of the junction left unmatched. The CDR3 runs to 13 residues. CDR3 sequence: CSVKAGGSNEQFF. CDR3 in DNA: TGCAGCGTTAAGGCGGGGGGTTCGAATGAGCAGTTCTTC.

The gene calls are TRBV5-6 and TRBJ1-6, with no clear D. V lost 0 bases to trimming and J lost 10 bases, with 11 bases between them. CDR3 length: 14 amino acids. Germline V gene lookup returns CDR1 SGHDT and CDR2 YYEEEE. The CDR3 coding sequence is TGTGCCAGCAGCTTGGATGGAATGGGGTCACCCCTCCACTTT. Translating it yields CASSLDGMGSPLHF. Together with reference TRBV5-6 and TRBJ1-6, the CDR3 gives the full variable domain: DAGVTQSPTHLIKTRGQQVTLRCSPKSGHDTVSWYQQALGQGPQFIFQYYEEEERQRGNFPDRFSGHQFPNYSSELNVNALLLGDSALYLCASSLDGMGSPLHFGNGTRLTVT.

CDR3 in amino acids: CASSLVSGTQYF. CDR3 nucleotides: TGTGCCAGCAGTCTTGTCTCGGGGACCCAGTACTTC. The chain recombines TRBV7-6 with TRBJ2-5, with unresolved D. The CDR3 length is 12 residues. V lost 6 bases to trimming and J lost 7 bases, with 12 bases between them. Germline CDR1 is SGHVS and CDR2 is FNYEAQ.

In DNA, the CDR3 is TGCGCCAGCAGCGCGGGACCCGAGGACTACAATGAGCAGTTCTTC. It translates to CASSAGPEDYNEQFF. This chain uses TRBV5-1 with TRBJ2-1, with D tentatively TRBD2 (6 bases). Germline V gene lookup returns CDR1 SGHRS and CDR2 YFSETQ. Trimming removed 4 bases from V and 3 bases from J, with 14 bases in between. This CDR3 has 15 residues.

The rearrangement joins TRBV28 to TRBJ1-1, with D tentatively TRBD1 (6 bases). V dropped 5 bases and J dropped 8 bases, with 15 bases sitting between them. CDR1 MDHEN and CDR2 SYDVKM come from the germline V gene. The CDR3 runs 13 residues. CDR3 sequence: CASSRTVPNEAFF. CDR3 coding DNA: TGTGCCAGCAGTAGGACAGTTCCTAACGAAGCTTTCTTT.

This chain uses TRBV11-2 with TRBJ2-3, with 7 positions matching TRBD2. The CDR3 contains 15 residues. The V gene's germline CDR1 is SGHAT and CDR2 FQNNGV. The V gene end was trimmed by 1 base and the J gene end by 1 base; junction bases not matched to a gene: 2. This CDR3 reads CASSLVRGGTDTQYF. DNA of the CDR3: TGTGCCAGCAGCTTAGTACGGGGGGGCACAGATACGCAGTATTTT.

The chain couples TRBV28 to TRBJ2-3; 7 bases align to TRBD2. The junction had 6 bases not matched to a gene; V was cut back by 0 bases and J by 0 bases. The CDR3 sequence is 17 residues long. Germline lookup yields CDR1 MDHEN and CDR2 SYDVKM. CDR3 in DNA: TGTGCCAGCAGTTTATGGTTGACCGGGGGGAGCACAGATACGCAGTATTTT. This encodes CASSLWLTGGSTDTQYF. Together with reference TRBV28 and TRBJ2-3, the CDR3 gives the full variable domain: DVKVTQSSRYLVKRTGEKVFLECVQDMDHENMFWYRQDPGLGLRLIYFSYDVKMKEKGDIPEGYSVSREKKERFSLILESASTNQTSMYLCASSLWLTGGSTDTQYFGPGTRLTVL.

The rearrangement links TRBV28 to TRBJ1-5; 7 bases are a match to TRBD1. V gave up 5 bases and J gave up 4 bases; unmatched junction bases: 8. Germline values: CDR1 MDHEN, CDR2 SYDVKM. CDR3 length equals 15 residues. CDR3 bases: TGTGCCAGCAGTCCCCCCGGGACAGCAAATCAGCCCCAGCATTTT. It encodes CASSPPGTANQPQHF. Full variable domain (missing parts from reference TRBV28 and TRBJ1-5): DVKVTQSSRYLVKRTGEKVFLECVQDMDHENMFWYRQDPGLGLRLIYFSYDVKMKEKGDIPEGYSVSREKKERFSLILESASTNQTSMYLCASSPPGTANQPQHFGDGTRLSIL.

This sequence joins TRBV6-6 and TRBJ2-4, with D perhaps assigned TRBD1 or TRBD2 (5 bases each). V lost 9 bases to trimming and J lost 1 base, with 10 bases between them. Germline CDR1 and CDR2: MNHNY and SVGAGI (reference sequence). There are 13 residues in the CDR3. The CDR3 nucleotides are TGTGCCAGTTACGAGGGGGCCAAAAACATTCAGTACTTC. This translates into CASYEGAKNIQYF.

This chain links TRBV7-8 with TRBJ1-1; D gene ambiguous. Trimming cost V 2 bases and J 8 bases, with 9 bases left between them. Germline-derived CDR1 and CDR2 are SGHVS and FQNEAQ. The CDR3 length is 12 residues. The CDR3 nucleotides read TGTGCCAGCAGCTTAAAAGGGAAAGAAGCTTTCTTT. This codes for CASSLKGKEAFF.